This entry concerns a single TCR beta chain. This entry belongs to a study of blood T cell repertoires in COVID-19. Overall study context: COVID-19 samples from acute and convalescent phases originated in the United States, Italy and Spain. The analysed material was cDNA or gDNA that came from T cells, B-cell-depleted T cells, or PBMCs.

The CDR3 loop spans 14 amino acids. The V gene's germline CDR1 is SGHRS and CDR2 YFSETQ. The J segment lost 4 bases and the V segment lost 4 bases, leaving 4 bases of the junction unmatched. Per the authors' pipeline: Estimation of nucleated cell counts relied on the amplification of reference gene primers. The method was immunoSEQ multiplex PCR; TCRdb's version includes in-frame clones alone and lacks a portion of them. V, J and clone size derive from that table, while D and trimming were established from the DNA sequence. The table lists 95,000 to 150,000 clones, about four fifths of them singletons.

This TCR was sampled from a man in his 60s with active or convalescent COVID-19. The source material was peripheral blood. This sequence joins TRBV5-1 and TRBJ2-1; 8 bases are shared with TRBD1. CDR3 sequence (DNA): TGCGCCAGCAGCCCCGGGACAGGTTACAATGAGCAGTTCTTC. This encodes CASSPGTGYNEQFF.